Each of the 6 T cell receptor beta chains below was sequenced from the same sample in a study of cytomegalovirus exposure and HLA in healthy donors. A multiplex PCR was run with 60 Vbeta primers and 13 Jbeta primers. Libraries were prepared by immunoSEQ multiplex PCR; TCRdb keeps only in-frame clonotypes and omits some of them. This sample carries 120,000 or so clones, under 85% of them seen once, and the ten largest clones take roughly 9.3%. Source material: PBMCs. These receptors came from a woman in her forties or fifties in good health and CMV-seropositive.

This clone was observed a handful of times. The chain uses TRBV7-6 and TRBJ2-1, with 7 bases that match TRBD2. The CDR3 has 15 amino acids. V gave up 2 bases and J gave up 7 bases; unmatched junction bases: 8. The V gene's germline CDR1 is SGHVS and CDR2 FNYEAQ. The CDR3 sequence is CASSLLWTRGNEQFF. The CDR3 DNA reads TGTGCCAGCAGCTTACTTTGGACTAGGGGAAATGAGCAGTTCTTC.

The rearrangement uses TRBV7-9 and TRBJ1-1; TRBD1 might be the D (5 bases). Germline CDR1 SEHNR, CDR2 FQNEAQ (reference sequence). This CDR3 contains 13 residues. V lost 3 bases to trimming and J lost 10 bases, with 15 bases between them. As DNA, the CDR3 is TGTGCCAGCAGCTTCGAACGTTTCGGGGGAGCTTTCTTT. The encoded protein is CASSFERFGGAFF.

This clone was seen only a few times. This sequence joins TRBV6-5 and TRBJ2-2; 7 bases line up with TRBD1. V gave up 10 bases and J gave up 4 bases; unmatched junction bases: 6. Germline lookup yields CDR1 MNHEY and CDR2 SVGAGI. This CDR3 is 13 amino acids long. The DNA of the CDR3 is TGTGCCACCTTCGGGACAGCCACCGGGGAGCTGTTTTTT. Translating it yields CATFGTATGELFF.

J is TRBJ2-7 and V is TRBV12-5; D may be TRBD1 (5 bases). The length of the CDR3 is 18 residues. Germline loops: CDR1 LGHNT, CDR2 FRNRAP. The V end was cut by 0 bases, the J end by 1 base, with 19 bases between. The CDR3 sequence is CASGLVLFRAPSSYEQYF. CDR3 DNA: TGTGCTAGTGGTTTGGTACTCTTCAGGGCGCCTTCATCCTACGAGCAGTACTTC.

The genes are TRBV6-5 and TRBJ1-2; D gene uncertain. Per the germline V gene, CDR1 is MNHEY and CDR2 is SVGAGI. CDR3 length: 15 amino acids. V dropped 4 bases and J dropped 5 bases, with 17 bases sitting between them. CDR3 nucleotides: TGTGCCAGCAGTTCTCCGACGGGCGGGAAATATGGCTACACCTTC. This encodes CASSSPTGGKYGYTF.

The J gene is TRBJ2-1, the V gene TRBV9, with a possible D match to TRBD1 (6 bases). The CDR3 extends over 15 amino acids. V was pared by 4 bases and J by 0 bases, with 11 bases between. The V gene's germline CDR1 is SGDLS and CDR2 YYNGEE. CDR3 loop: CASSTTGNSYNEQFF. The DNA of the CDR3 is TGTGCCAGCAGCACCACAGGGAACTCCTACAATGAGCAGTTCTTC.